This T cell receptor (beta chain) comes out of a study of shared clonotypes between healthy human individuals. Participating donors were healthy, HIV-negative adults free of recent acute infections or vaccinations. With 2 bases clipped from V and 7 bases from J, the junction kept 6 bases outside the gene matches. CDR3 length: 14 amino acids. Germline loops: CDR1 SGHTA, CDR2 FQGNSA. Libraries were prepared by immunoSEQ multiplex PCR; TCRdb keeps only in-frame clonotypes and omits some of them. The data show around 2.5 million clones, roughly 93% seen once. The clonotype was recovered from a man aged 18-30 years in good health. Some clones in this sample may be carry-over from other donors' samples. J is TRBJ2-5 and V is TRBV7-2; 8 bases line up with TRBD1. The sequenced sample consisted of naive CD4+ T cells from PBMCs. Regarding subset: CD45RA+ positively selected. DNA for the CDR3: TGTGCCAGCAGCTTACAGGGGGCGGAGGGGACCCAGTACTTC. It encodes CASSLQGAEGTQYF.